This T cell receptor beta chain is drawn from a study of blood T cells in healthy people across ages. Germline values: CDR1 MNHNY, CDR2 SVGAGI (reference sequence). The CDR3 runs 15 residues. The V gene lost 5 bases and the J gene lost 7 bases, with 20 bases spanning the gap. For the second PCR, which ran for roughly 7 to 11 cycles, a sample-barcoded 5' primer and a J-beta primer mix were used. Researchers report that a template-switch adaptor with 12 random nucleotides tagged each cDNA molecule. TCRdb passed the 5' RACE reads through MiXCR, listing each CDR3 protein once. Of about 1 million distinct CDR3 sequences listed, around 27% were seen once; the top ten hold about 0.69%. The study isolated at least 7 million PBMCs from each sample. This sample was shared with a second study, whose subject was T cells of mothers and their children. From that second work: Each child gave about 3 million TCR beta CDR3 reads (each mother, over 8.5 million). It was related mother-child pairs that showed slightly higher overlap than unrelated pairs, without reaching significance.

The chain is built from TRBV6-6 and TRBJ2-5, with D tentatively TRBD1 (5 bases). The clonotype comes from a girl aged 2-10 years in good health. Sequencing used blood. The CDR3 DNA sequence: TGTGCCAGCAGTACGCAAGGACACGGGTTGGGGACCCAGTACTTC. Translated: CASSTQGHGLGTQYF.